Detailed here is one T cell receptor beta chain. Its antigen specificity is not known. No much larger clonotype is one base removed from it; base qualities were not supplied. This sample is part of a study of blood T cell repertoires in COVID-19 (TCRdb year 2020). Regarding the study in general: Collaborator samples came from the United States, Italy and Spain and covered acute and convalescent phases of COVID-19. The prospective study material was composed of cDNA or gDNA derived from T cells, B-cell-depleted T cells, or PBMCs. Deeply sampled blood TCRbeta repertoires from subjects exposed to, actively infected with, or recovered from COVID-19 were included in the dataset. The repertoires were released in a freely available public database meant as a resource for research on the immune response to SARS-CoV-2. The samples were drawn from the first 160 participants of the ongoing ImmuneRACE study and from over a thousand subjects provided by 6 global collaborators. Sample metadata almost always included a de-identified subject ID, COVID-19 status, age in years and sex. Where HLA class I and class II types were available, the types were taken from metadata supplied by the sample provider, not from assay-based typing.

The immunoSEQ Assay, a bias-controlled multiplex PCR, was used to amplify TCRbeta CDR3 regions from genomic DNA. The study's own analysis went as follows. The number of nucleated cells in each sample was estimated by amplification of reference gene primers within the assay. To quantify the absolute abundance of each unique TCRbeta CDR3 rearrangement, sequence reads were collapsed and filtered. For each sample, productive Simpson clonality was calculated as the square root of Simpson's diversity index over productive rearrangements. Sourced from immuneACCESS, this table was stored by TCRdb with only in-frame sequences that have V and J called. A share of the clones is absent; for the studies checked, an unresolved V gene accounts for under half, and the remainder has no known explanation. The DNA was the basis for D and trimming; V, J and clone size are from that table. Present in this sample are 210,000 or so clones, about 76% of which were seen just once. The ten biggest clones cover around 8.9% of the sample.

The germline V gene yields MNHEY for CDR1 and SVGAGI for CDR2. The CDR3 sequence holds 13 residues, the cysteine and phenylalanine included. The only DNA kept is the CDR3, 39 bases in frame from the first base. The junction shows trimming of 6 bases on V and 6 bases on J, plus 14 bases between the germline ends. Participants in the prospective study were aged roughly 18 to 95 years, lived in 20 to 30 United States geographic areas, and enrolled through a virtual design. To assign participants to cohorts, the prospective study relied on clinical history that participants themselves reported in a screening survey and a study questionnaire. Mobile phlebotomists in the prospective study collected whole blood, serum and a nasopharyngeal or oropharyngeal swab from every participant. Over an approximately 2-month period, participants in the prospective study had the option of providing additional blood draws and questionnaires. Blood samples from the prospective study were shipped frozen or at room temperature prior to DNA extraction.

Broader findings and caveats from the paper: The amount of clinical and demographic metadata varied by source and participant and was provided uncurated.

Sequencing was done on a sample of PBMCs or T cells enriched from blood (not recorded which). The V gene is TRBV6-5 and the J gene is TRBJ1-1, and possibly TRBD1, on 6 matching bases. This TCR came from a woman in her 50s with acute COVID-19. The CDR3 amino acid sequence is: CASRSIGQSEAFF. The nucleotide sequence is given as TGTGCCAGCAGATCCATAGGACAGTCTGAAGCTTTCTTT.